These T cell receptor beta chains were read from a single sample in a study of blood T cell repertoires in COVID-19. Profiled with immunoSEQ multiplex PCR; TCRdb holds only in-frame clones, not every one. The profile shows 100,000 to 120,000 clones, roughly four fifths of them singletons. The sample consisted of peripheral blood. The receptors stem from a woman in her sixties with acute or convalescent COVID-19. CDR3s include the opening cysteine and the closing phenylalanine or tryptophan. D genes are given only for firm matches. Part of the rows lack a size; the others show once, few, many or a class for expanded clones.

j_call	clone_size	d_call	v_call	cdr3_aa	cdr3_nt
TRBJ1-6	-	-	TRBV12-3/TRBV12-4	CASTFGVSPLHF	TGTGCCAGCACTTTCGGGGTTTCACCCCTCCACTTT
TRBJ2-3	-	TRBD2	TRBV7-3	CASSSVAGGLDTQYF	TGTGCCAGCAGCTCGGTAGCGGGGGGGCTAGATACGCAGTATTTT
TRBJ2-5	-	-	TRBV5-1	CASSLATDFLSTETQYF	TGCGCCAGCAGCTTGGCTACTGACTTCTTAAGTACGGAGACCCAGTACTTC
TRBJ1-4	-	-	TRBV19	CASSIDAESKLFF	TGTGCCAGTAGTATCGATGCGGAATCCAAACTGTTTTTT
TRBJ1-5	-	TRBD1	TRBV28	CASSLLTGSNQPQHF	TGTGCCAGCAGTTTATTGACAGGGAGCAATCAGCCCCAGCATTTT
TRBJ1-2	-	-	TRBV30	CAGVLRANYGYTF	TGTGCCGGAGTCCTCAGAGCTAACTATGGCTACACCTTC
TRBJ1-5	-	-	TRBV2	CASSGDTAGNQPQHF	TGTGCCAGCAGTGGGGACACCGCGGGCAATCAGCCCCAGCATTTT
TRBJ2-7	many	TRBD1	TRBV29-1	CSVEGTGFSYEQYF	TGCAGCGTTGAAGGGACAGGGTTCTCTTACGAGCAGTACTTC
TRBJ2-1	-	TRBD1	TRBV11-2	CASSPWTGTYNEQFF	TGTGCCAGCAGCCCTTGGACAGGGACCTACAATGAGCAGTTCTTC
TRBJ1-4	-	-	TRBV6-5	CASLRQAWEKLFF	TGTGCCAGCCTACGACAGGCATGGGAAAAACTGTTTTTT
TRBJ2-7	-	TRBD1	TRBV7-8	CASSLLAGTAPGEQYF	TGTGCCAGCAGCCTCCTTGCCGGGACAGCACCTGGCGAGCAGTACTTC
TRBJ2-5	-	TRBD2	TRBV7-9	CASSPGTSGETQYF	TGTGCCAGCAGCCCCGGGACTAGCGGAGAGACCCAGTACTTC
TRBJ2-4	-	TRBD1	TRBV29-1	CSVEGGTGKNIQYF	TGCAGCGTTGAAGGGGGGACAGGGAAAAACATTCAGTACTTC
TRBJ1-2	-	TRBD1	TRBV7-3	CASSRDRQGYGYTF	TGTGCCAGCAGCCGAGACCGACAGGGCTATGGCTACACCTTC
TRBJ1-5	-	-	TRBV30	CAWSRGRNQPQHF	TGTGCCTGGAGTCGCGGGAGAAATCAGCCCCAGCATTTT
TRBJ2-7	-	TRBD1	TRBV10-3	CAIRGQGIYEQYF	TGTGCCATTCGTGGACAGGGTATCTACGAGCAGTACTTC
TRBJ1-5	-	-	TRBV4-2	CASSQGHLNQPQHF	TGTGCCAGCAGCCAAGGACACCTGAATCAGCCCCAGCATTTT
TRBJ2-5	-	-	TRBV7-2	CASSSRRGQETQYF	TGTGCCAGCAGCTCCCGACGGGGACAAGAGACCCAGTACTTC
TRBJ2-5	-	TRBD2	TRBV4-2	CASSQDRTSGVETQYF	TGTGCCAGCAGCCAAGATCGGACTAGCGGGGTGGAGACCCAGTACTTC
TRBJ1-2	few	-	TRBV19	CASSIGGANYGYTF	TGTGCCAGTAGTATAGGGGGAGCTAACTATGGCTACACCTTC
TRBJ2-5	-	-	TRBV10-2	CASSRGSGETQYF	TGCGCCAGCAGTCGAGGGAGCGGGGAGACCCAGTACTTC
TRBJ1-2	few	-	TRBV4-1	CASSQADSRINYGYTF	TGCGCCAGCAGCCAGGCCGACAGCAGGATTAACTATGGCTACACCTTC
TRBJ2-7	-	TRBD1	TRBV6-5	CASSLDRDHEQYF	TGTGCCAGCAGTTTGGACAGGGACCACGAGCAGTACTTC
TRBJ1-3	-	-	TRBV11-3	CASSPPGVGNTIYF	TGTGCCAGCAGCCCTCCGGGGGTCGGAAACACCATATATTTT
TRBJ2-7	-	-	TRBV28	CASSQGTYEQYF	TGTGCCAGCAGTCAGGGAACCTACGAGCAGTACTTC
TRBJ2-5	-	TRBD2	TRBV9	CASSVASGGGGETQYF	TGTGCCAGCAGCGTAGCTAGCGGGGGCGGCGGGGAGACCCAGTACTTC
TRBJ1-3	-	-	TRBV10-3	CAITPDIQEGNTIYF	TGTGCCATCACTCCTGACATCCAAGAAGGAAACACCATATATTTT
TRBJ1-2	-	-	TRBV6-1	CASSEHGNYGYTF	TGTGCCAGCAGTGAACACGGGAACTATGGCTACACCTTC
TRBJ1-1	-	TRBD1	TRBV30	CAWRGGQGNTEAFF	TGTGCCTGGAGGGGGGGACAGGGGAACACTGAAGCTTTCTTT
TRBJ1-2	-	TRBD1	TRBV7-9	CASSSDRDSHSPF	TGTGCCAGCAGCTCAGACAGGGACAGCCATTCGCCCTTC
TRBJ2-1	-	-	TRBV5-4	CASSLGGFTNEQFF	TGTGCCAGCAGCTTGGGCGGGTTCACCAATGAGCAGTTCTTC
TRBJ1-1	once	-	TRBV28	CASSSEGAFTEAFF	TGTGCCAGCAGTTCTGAGGGCGCGTTCACTGAAGCTTTCTTT
TRBJ1-2	-	TRBD1	TRBV29-1	CSVAQGEGYTF	TGCAGCGTTGCACAGGGGGAGGGCTACACCTTC
TRBJ1-5	-	TRBD1	TRBV28	CASSLSGGGNQPQHF	TGTGCCAGCAGTTTATCAGGGGGCGGTAATCAGCCCCAGCATTTT
TRBJ1-5	-	-	TRBV24-1	CATSDNGEDNQPQHF	TGTGCCACCAGTGATAACGGGGAAGACAATCAGCCCCAGCATTTT
TRBJ2-1	-	-	TRBV19	CASRGPEYNEQFF	TGTGCCAGTCGAGGCCCCGAGTACAATGAGCAGTTCTTC
TRBJ2-5	once	-	TRBV25-1	CASRGPSVGTQYF	TGTGCCAGCAGGGGCCCGTCGGTAGGGACCCAGTACTTC
TRBJ2-1	once	-	TRBV7-2	CASTLQLAPYNEQFF	TGTGCCAGCACCCTTCAGCTAGCGCCCTACAATGAGCAGTTCTTC
TRBJ2-7	-	-	TRBV6-5	CAIWDGGAYEQYF	TGTGCCATCTGGGACGGAGGGGCCTACGAGCAGTACTTC
TRBJ1-1	-	-	TRBV5-5	CASSLEQRVGTEAFF	TGTGCCAGCAGCTTGGAACAGAGGGTCGGCACTGAAGCTTTCTTT
TRBJ2-5	-	TRBD2	TRBV3-1/TRBV3-2	CASSPQLVAGDQETQYF	TGTGCCAGCAGCCCCCAATTGGTAGCGGGGGACCAAGAGACCCAGTACTTC
TRBJ2-6	-	-	TRBV11-3	CASSSGSFSGANVLTF	TGTGCCAGCAGCTCCGGGAGCTTCTCTGGGGCCAACGTCCTGACTTTC
TRBJ2-7	-	-	TRBV7-2	CASSLAGGPYEQYF	TGTGCCAGCAGCTTAGCGGGGGGGCCCTACGAGCAGTACTTC
TRBJ2-1	-	-	TRBV11-3	CASSLDQWRVYNEQFF	TGTGCCAGCAGCTTAGATCAATGGAGGGTTTACAATGAGCAGTTCTTC
TRBJ2-5	-	TRBD2	TRBV7-2	CASSKTSGGHETQYF	TGTGCCAGCAGCAAGACTAGCGGGGGGCATGAGACCCAGTACTTC
TRBJ2-7	-	-	TRBV7-3	CASSLNFGGPSEQYF	TGTGCCAGCAGCTTAAATTTCGGGGGTCCGAGCGAGCAGTACTTC
TRBJ1-5	-	-	TRBV10-1	CASSGDSRDLSNQPQHF	TGCGCCAGCAGTGGAGACTCACGGGACTTAAGCAATCAGCCCCAGCATTTT
TRBJ2-7	-	-	TRBV6-2/TRBV6-3	CASSSPGQGNHEQYF	TGTGCCAGCAGTTCTCCCGGGCAGGGAAACCACGAGCAGTACTTC
TRBJ2-2	-	-	TRBV6-2/TRBV6-3	CASSRAGFDTGELFF	TGTGCCAGCAGTCGCGCGGGTTTCGACACCGGGGAGCTGTTTTTT
TRBJ1-1	-	-	TRBV18	CASSPSQVNTEAFF	TGTGCCAGCTCCCCGAGCCAGGTTAACACTGAAGCTTTCTTT
TRBJ2-7	-	-	TRBV10-3	CAISDSKTGSYEQYF	TGTGCCATCAGTGACTCAAAGACAGGATCCTACGAGCAGTACTTC
TRBJ1-6	-	TRBD1	TRBV9	CASSQGTGGDSPLHF	TGTGCCAGCAGCCAAGGGACAGGGGGGGACTCACCCCTCCACTTT
TRBJ1-4	few	-	TRBV19	CASSIRRGSEKLFF	TGTGCCAGTAGTATACGACGGGGATCGGAAAAACTGTTTTTT
TRBJ1-6	-	TRBD1	TRBV10-1	CASSDAGGSPLHF	TGCGCCAGCAGTGATGCAGGGGGATCACCCCTCCACTTT
TRBJ2-4	-	-	TRBV7-3	CASSLGPGEQNIQYF	TGTGCCAGCAGCTTAGGTCCAGGGGAGCAAAACATTCAGTACTTC
TRBJ2-1	-	TRBD2	TRBV4-2	CASSRERGGREQFF	TGTGCCAGCAGCCGGGAGCGGGGGGGCCGCGAGCAGTTCTTC
TRBJ2-2	-	TRBD1	TRBV4-3	CASSLYPGQSNTGELFF	TGCGCCAGCAGCCTGTACCCGGGACAGTCGAACACCGGGGAGCTGTTTTTT
TRBJ1-4	-	-	TRBV5-1	CASTPDIRPQGEKLFF	TGCGCCAGCACCCCGGACATCAGGCCCCAAGGTGAAAAACTGTTTTTT
TRBJ1-2	-	TRBD1	TRBV9	CASSMGQALYGYTF	TGTGCCAGCAGCATGGGACAGGCCCTCTATGGCTACACCTTC